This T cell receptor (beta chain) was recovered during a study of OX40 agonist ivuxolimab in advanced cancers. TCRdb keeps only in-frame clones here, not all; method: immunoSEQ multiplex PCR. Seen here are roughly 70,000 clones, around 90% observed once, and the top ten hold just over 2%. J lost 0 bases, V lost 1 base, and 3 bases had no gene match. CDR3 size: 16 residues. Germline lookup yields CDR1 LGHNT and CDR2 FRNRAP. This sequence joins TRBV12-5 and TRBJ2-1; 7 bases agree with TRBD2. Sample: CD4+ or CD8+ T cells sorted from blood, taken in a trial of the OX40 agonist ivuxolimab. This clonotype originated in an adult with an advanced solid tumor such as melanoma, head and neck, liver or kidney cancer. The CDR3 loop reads CASGLGTSSSYNEQFF. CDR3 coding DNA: TGTGCTAGTGGTTTGGGGACTAGTTCCTCCTACAATGAGCAGTTCTTC.